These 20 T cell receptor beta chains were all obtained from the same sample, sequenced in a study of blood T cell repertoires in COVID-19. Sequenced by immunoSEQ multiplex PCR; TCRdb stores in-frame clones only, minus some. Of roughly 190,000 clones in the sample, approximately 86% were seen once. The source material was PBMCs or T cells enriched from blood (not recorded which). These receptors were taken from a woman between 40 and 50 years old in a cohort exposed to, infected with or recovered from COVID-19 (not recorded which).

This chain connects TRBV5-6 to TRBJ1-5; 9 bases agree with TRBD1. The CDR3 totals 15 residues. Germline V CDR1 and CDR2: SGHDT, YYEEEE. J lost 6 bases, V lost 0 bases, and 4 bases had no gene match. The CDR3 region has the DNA TGTGCCAGCAGCTTGGCCGGGACAGGGACTCAGCCCCAGCATTTT. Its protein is CASSLAGTGTQPQHF.

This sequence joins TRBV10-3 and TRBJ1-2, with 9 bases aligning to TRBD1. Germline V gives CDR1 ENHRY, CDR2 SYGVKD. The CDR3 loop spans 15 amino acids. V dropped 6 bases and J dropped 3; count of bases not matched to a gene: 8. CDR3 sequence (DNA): TGTGCCATCAGGGGTCGACAGGGGGTTGACTATGGCTACACCTTC. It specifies CAIRGRQGVDYGYTF.

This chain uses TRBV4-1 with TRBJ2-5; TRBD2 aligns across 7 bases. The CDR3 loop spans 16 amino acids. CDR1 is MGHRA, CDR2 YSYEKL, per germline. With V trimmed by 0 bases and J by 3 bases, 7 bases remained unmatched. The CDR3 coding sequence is TGCGCCAGCAGCCAAGATCTGGTAGCGGGTAAAGAGACCCAGTACTTC. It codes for CASSQDLVAGKETQYF.

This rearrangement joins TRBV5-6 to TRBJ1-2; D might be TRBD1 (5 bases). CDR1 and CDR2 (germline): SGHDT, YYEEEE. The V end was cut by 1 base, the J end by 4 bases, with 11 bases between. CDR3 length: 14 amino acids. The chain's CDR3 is CASSLQGRVYGYTF. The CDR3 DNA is TGTGCCAGCAGCTTGCAAGGCAGGGTCTATGGCTACACCTTC.

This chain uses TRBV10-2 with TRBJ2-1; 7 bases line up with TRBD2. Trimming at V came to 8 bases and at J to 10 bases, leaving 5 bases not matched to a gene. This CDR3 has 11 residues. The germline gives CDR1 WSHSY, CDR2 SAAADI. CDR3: CASSSGGEQFF. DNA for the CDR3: TGCGCCAGCTCCTCGGGGGGAGAGCAGTTCTTC.

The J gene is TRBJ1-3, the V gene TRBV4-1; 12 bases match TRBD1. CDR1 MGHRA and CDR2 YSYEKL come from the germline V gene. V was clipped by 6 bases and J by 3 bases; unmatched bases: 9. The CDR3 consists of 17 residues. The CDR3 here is CASSLTGQGAIGNTIYF. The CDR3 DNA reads TGCGCCAGCAGTCTTACGGGACAGGGGGCTATTGGAAACACCATATATTTT.

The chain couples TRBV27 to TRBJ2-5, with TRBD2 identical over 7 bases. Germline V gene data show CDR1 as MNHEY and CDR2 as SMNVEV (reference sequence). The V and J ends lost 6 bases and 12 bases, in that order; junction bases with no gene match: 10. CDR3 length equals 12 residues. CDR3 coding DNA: TGTGCCAGCAGCCCTACGTCAGGACTAGAGTACTTC. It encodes CASSPTSGLEYF.

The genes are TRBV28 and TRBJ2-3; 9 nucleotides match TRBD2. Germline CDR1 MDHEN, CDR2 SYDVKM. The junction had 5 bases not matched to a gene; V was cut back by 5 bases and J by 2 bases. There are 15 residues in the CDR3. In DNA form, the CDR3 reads TGTGCCAGCAGTGGGATAGCGGGGGCCACAGATACGCAGTATTTT. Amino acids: CASSGIAGATDTQYF.

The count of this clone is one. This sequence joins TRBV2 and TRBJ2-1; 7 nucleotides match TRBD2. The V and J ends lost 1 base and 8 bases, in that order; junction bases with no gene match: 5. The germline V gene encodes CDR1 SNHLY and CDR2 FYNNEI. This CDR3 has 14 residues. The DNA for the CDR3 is TGTGCCAGCAGTGAAGGGACTAGTATGTATGAGCAGTTCTTC. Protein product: CASSEGTSMYEQFF.

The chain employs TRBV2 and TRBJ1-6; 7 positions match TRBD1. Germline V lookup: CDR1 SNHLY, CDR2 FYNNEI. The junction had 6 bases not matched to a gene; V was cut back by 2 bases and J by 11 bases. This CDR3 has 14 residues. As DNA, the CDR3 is TGTGCCAGCAGTGAAAGGGCAGGGGGGCCACCCCTCCACTTT. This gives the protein CASSERAGGPPLHF.

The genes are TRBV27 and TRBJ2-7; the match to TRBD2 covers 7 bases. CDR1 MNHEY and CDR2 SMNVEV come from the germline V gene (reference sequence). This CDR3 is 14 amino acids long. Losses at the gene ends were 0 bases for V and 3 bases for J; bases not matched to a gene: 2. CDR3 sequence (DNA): TGTGCCAGCAGTTTATCGGGGGGGGTCTACGAGCAGTACTTC. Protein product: CASSLSGGVYEQYF.

For the CDR3, the DNA is TGTGCCAGCAACAAACAGGGGGGGTATGGCTACACCTTC. Its protein product is CASNKQGGYGYTF. The rearrangement links TRBV2 to TRBJ1-2; 8 bases fit TRBD1. In germline, CDR1 is SNHLY, CDR2 FYNNEI. Unmatched junction bases numbered 6, after V lost 7 bases and J lost 5 bases. There are 13 residues in the CDR3.

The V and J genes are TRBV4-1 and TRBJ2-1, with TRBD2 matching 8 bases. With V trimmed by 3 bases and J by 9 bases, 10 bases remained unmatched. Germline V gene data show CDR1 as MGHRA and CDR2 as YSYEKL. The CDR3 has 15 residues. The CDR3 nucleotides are TGCGCCAGCAGCCATGGGGCCGGGACTAGGGTTGAGCAGTTCTTC. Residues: CASSHGAGTRVEQFF.

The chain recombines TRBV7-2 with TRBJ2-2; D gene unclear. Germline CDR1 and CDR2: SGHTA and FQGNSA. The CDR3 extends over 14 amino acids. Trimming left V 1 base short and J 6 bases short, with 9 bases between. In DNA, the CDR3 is TGTGCCAGCAGCTTAGTAGGCAGGTCCGGGGAGCTGTTTTTT. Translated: CASSLVGRSGELFF.

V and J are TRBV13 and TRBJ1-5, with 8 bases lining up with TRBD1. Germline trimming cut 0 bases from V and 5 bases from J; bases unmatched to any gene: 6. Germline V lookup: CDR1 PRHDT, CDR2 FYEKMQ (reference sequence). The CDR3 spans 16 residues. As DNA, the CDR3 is TGTGCCAGCAGCTTAGGAGGGACAGGTGTCTATCAGCCCCAGCATTTT. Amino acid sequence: CASSLGGTGVYQPQHF.

The DNA for the CDR3 is TGTGCCAGCAGGCCACGCGGGGGTGGTGATACGCAGTATTTT. Its translation: CASRPRGGGDTQYF. This chain uses TRBV9 with TRBJ2-3; 7 positions match TRBD2. V dropped 5 bases and J dropped 6; count of bases not matched to a gene: 9. This CDR3 region has 14 residues. The germline gives CDR1 SGDLS, CDR2 YYNGEE.

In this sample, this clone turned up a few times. CDR3 sequence: CASSIGQANLLYYTF. CDR3 coding DNA: TGTGCCAGCAGTATCGGACAGGCAAACCTCCTCTACTACACCTTC. V is TRBV6-2 or TRBV6-3 and J is TRBJ1-2; 7 bases are shared with TRBD1. The CDR3 consists of 15 residues. Trimming took 5 bases from V and 10 from J; bases not matched to a gene: 16. Germline values: CDR1 MNHEY, CDR2 SVGEGT.

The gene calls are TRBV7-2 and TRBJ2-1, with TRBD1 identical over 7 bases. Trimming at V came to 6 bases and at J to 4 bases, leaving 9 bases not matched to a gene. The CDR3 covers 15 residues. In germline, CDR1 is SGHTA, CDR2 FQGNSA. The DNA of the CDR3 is TGTGCCAGCAGACGTCCGGGACAGAATTACAATGAGCAGTTCTTC. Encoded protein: CASRRPGQNYNEQFF.

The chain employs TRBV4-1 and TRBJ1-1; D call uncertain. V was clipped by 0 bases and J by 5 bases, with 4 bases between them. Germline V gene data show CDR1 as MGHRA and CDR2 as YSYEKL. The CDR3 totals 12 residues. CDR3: CASSQDSTEAFF. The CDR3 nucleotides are TGCGCCAGCAGCCAAGACAGTACTGAAGCTTTCTTT.

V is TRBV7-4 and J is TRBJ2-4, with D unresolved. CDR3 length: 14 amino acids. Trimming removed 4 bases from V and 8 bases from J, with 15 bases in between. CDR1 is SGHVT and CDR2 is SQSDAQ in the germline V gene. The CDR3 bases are TGTGCCAGCAGCTCCGCACAGAAGGTTGACATTCAGTACTTC. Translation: CASSSAQKVDIQYF.